Listed below are T cell receptor beta chains from one sample, sequenced in a study of T cells in localized non-small cell lung cancer. TCRdb's table, derived via immunoSEQ multiplex PCR, lists solely in-frame clones and lacks some. Counted here are roughly 26,000 clones, over 70% occurring once; the ten biggest clones make up roughly a tenth. The material was peripheral blood, obtained before any cancer treatment. The source of these receptors is a man aged 35-69 years with stage III squamous cell lung carcinoma. The CDR3 runs from the conserved cysteine through the conserved F or W. The size field is filled for only some rows; it gives once, few, many or a size class.

cdr3_length: 19
clone_size: medium-sized
v_call: TRBV4-1
cdr3_aa: CASSSPPGLALQTYNEQFF

cdr3_length: 11
clone_size: .
v_call: TRBV5-1
cdr3_aa: CASYRAGELFF

cdr3_length: 14
clone_size: .
v_call: TRBV6-1
cdr3_aa: CASDRSYSNQPQHF

cdr3_length: 13
clone_size: .
v_call: TRBV6-5
cdr3_aa: CASSYSGNGPQHF

cdr3_length: 17
clone_size: .
v_call: TRBV25-1
cdr3_aa: CASRDIGGRSSYNEQFF

cdr3_length: 18
clone_size: .
v_call: TRBV21-1
cdr3_aa: CASSKDPRTGGSPYEQYF

cdr3_length: 13
clone_size: .
v_call: TRBV19
cdr3_aa: CASHQGGNYGYTF

cdr3_length: 13
clone_size: .
v_call: TRBV29-1
cdr3_aa: CSVGDSPYQPQHF

cdr3_length: 12
clone_size: few
v_call: TRBV11-1
cdr3_aa: CASSFWGNEQFF

cdr3_length: 14
clone_size: .
v_call: TRBV6-6
cdr3_aa: CASSAQGGNQPQHF

cdr3_length: 14
clone_size: .
v_call: TRBV30
cdr3_aa: CAWSERGLTDTQYF

cdr3_length: 14
clone_size: once
v_call: TRBV19
cdr3_aa: CASRDRGRGDTQYF

cdr3_length: 14
clone_size: .
v_call: TRBV30
cdr3_aa: CAWSVGQGNYGYTF

cdr3_length: 14
clone_size: .
v_call: TRBV28
cdr3_aa: CASSLYPGTDTQYF

cdr3_length: 14
clone_size: few
v_call: TRBV7-9
cdr3_aa: CASSPTGANEKLFF

cdr3_length: 16
clone_size: .
v_call: TRBV7-9
cdr3_aa: CASSSPGVAGNNEQFF

cdr3_length: 14
clone_size: once
v_call: TRBV15
cdr3_aa: CATSSDRGNEKLFF

cdr3_length: 13
clone_size: .
v_call: TRBV7-6
cdr3_aa: CASSLGQNYEQYF

cdr3_length: 13
clone_size: .
v_call: TRBV7-3
cdr3_aa: CASSLRADTEAFF

cdr3_length: 16
clone_size: few
v_call: TRBV4-1
cdr3_aa: CASSQQYGLAGGPRYF

cdr3_length: 13
clone_size: .
v_call: TRBV28
cdr3_aa: CATNLAAYNEQFF

cdr3_length: 13
clone_size: .
v_call: TRBV6-5
cdr3_aa: CASSSPNNEKLFF

cdr3_length: 15
clone_size: .
v_call: TRBV6-5
cdr3_aa: CASSSLAGGPDTQYF

cdr3_length: 12
clone_size: .
v_call: TRBV2
cdr3_aa: CASSPGLQRQFF

cdr3_length: 13
clone_size: .
v_call: TRBV30
cdr3_aa: CAWNNDGNQPQHF

cdr3_length: 15
clone_size: .
v_call: TRBV18
cdr3_aa: CASSPVQDMNSPLHF

cdr3_length: 16
clone_size: .
v_call: TRBV2
cdr3_aa: CASRPGRTPTNEKLFF

cdr3_length: 11
clone_size: once
v_call: TRBV20-1
cdr3_aa: CSADTYYEQYF

cdr3_length: 14
clone_size: once
v_call: TRBV30
cdr3_aa: CAWSKVAGAPEQFF

cdr3_length: 22
clone_size: .
v_call: TRBV7-3
cdr3_aa: CASSLTEVGGSGSAVAYNEQFF